The 20 T cell receptor beta chains in this list originate from one sample, sequenced in a study of cytotoxic CD8 clonotypes in ibrutinib-treated CLL. The method was immunoSEQ multiplex PCR; TCRdb's version includes in-frame clones alone and lacks a portion of them. The sample lists 200,000 to 250,000 clones; about three quarters were seen once. The sample in question was PBMCs, obtained after 12 months of ibrutinib treatment. The receptors derive from a human donor with chronic lymphocytic leukemia.

This rearrangement joins TRBV7-9 to TRBJ2-2, with TRBD2 matching 10 bases. This CDR3 comprises 17 residues. V lost 3 bases, J lost 0 bases, and 4 bases stayed unmatched. Per the germline V gene, CDR1 is SEHNR and CDR2 is FQNEAQ (reference sequence). The CDR3 DNA sequence: TGTGCCAGCAGCTTCAGAGGACTAGCGGCGAACACCGGGGAGCTGTTTTTT. This gives the protein CASSFRGLAANTGELFF. Full variable domain (rest looked up from reference TRBV7-9 and TRBJ2-2): DTGVSQNPRHKITKRGQNVTFRCDPISEHNRLYWYRQTLGQGPEFLTYFQNEAQLEKSRLLSDRFSAERPKGSFSTLEIQRTEQGDSAMYLCASSFRGLAANTGELFFGEGSRLTVL.

The CDR3 sequence: CAISLTSYEQYF. In nucleotides, the CDR3 is TGTGCCATAAGCTTGACTAGCTACGAGCAGTACTTC. The rearrangement joins TRBV2 to TRBJ2-7, with D maybe TRBD2 (6 bases). This CDR3 comprises 12 residues. V lost 10 bases and J lost 3, with 13 bases in between. The V gene's germline CDR1 is SNHLY and CDR2 FYNNEI.

V usage is TRBV5-6 and J usage is TRBJ2-1, with TRBD2 matching over 8 bases. The CDR3 runs to 15 residues. Germline CDR1 SGHDT, CDR2 YYEEEE. V shed 0 bases, J shed 3 bases, and the junction held 2 bases outside the gene matches. CDR3 loop: CASSLGGRSYNEQFF. The CDR3 DNA reads TGTGCCAGCAGCTTGGGCGGGAGGAGCTACAATGAGCAGTTCTTC.

This CDR3 is CASSPGGPRSYEQYF. In DNA, the CDR3 is TGCGCCAGCAGCCCGGGGGGCCCTCGCTCCTACGAGCAGTACTTC. This sequence joins TRBV5-1 and TRBJ2-7, with a weak D call TRBD2 (7 bases). In germline, CDR1 is SGHRS, CDR2 YFSETQ. The V gene lost 4 bases and the J gene lost 0 bases, with 14 bases spanning the gap. The CDR3 consists of 15 residues.

The genes are TRBV14 and TRBJ1-2; TRBD1 is a possible D gene (5 bases). CDR1 is SGHDN, CDR2 FVKESK, per germline. V lost 2 bases to trimming and J lost 8 bases, with 12 bases between them. This CDR3 has 13 amino acids. The CDR3 is CASSQQTVTGYTF. The DNA of the CDR3 is TGTGCCAGCAGCCAACAGACAGTAACCGGCTACACCTTC.

The gene calls are TRBV18 and TRBJ2-7, with 7 bases identical to TRBD1. The germline V gene has CDR1 KGHSH and CDR2 LQKENI. Unmatched junction bases numbered 3, after V lost 1 base and J lost 9 bases. The CDR3 extends over 12 amino acids. CDR3 sequence: CASSPRDSVQYF. CDR3 DNA sequence: TGTGCCAGCTCACCACGGGACAGTGTGCAGTACTTC.

Regarding this clone: One base away lies a much larger clone, so this may be a sequencing read error. The chain links TRBV7-2 to TRBJ2-7, with 7 bases identical to TRBD1. V was pared by 2 bases and J by 5 bases, with 3 bases of the junction left unmatched. The CDR3 is 13 amino acids. Germline V gene lookup returns CDR1 SGHTA and CDR2 FQGNSA. The CDR3 sequence is CASSLRQGHEQYF. The CDR3 DNA is TGTGCCAGCAGCTTAAGACAGGGACACGAGCAGTACTTC.

The V call is TRBV5-4, the J call TRBJ2-7; weak D call: TRBD1 (6 bases). Trimming stripped 0 bases from V and 6 bases from J, with 13 bases between. Looked up from germline, CDR1 is SGHNT and CDR2 is YYREEE (reference sequence). CDR3 length: 14 amino acids. CDR3 region: CASSLDPSRGEQYF. The DNA of the CDR3 is TGTGCCAGCAGCTTGGATCCTTCCAGGGGCGAGCAGTACTTC.

The chain has TRBV6-5 and TRBJ2-2; no clear D gene. The germline CDR1 and CDR2 sequences are MNHEY and SVGAGI. V dropped 7 bases and J dropped 1 base, with 13 bases sitting between them. The CDR3 is made up of 15 amino acids. DNA for the CDR3: TGTGCCAGCAAACGACAAGGAATGAACACCGGGGAGCTGTTTTTT. Its translation: CASKRQGMNTGELFF.

The chain employs TRBV4-1 and TRBJ1-1, with TRBD1 as a possible D gene (5 bases). The CDR3 loop spans 15 amino acids. Germline V gene sequence: CDR1 MGHRA, CDR2 YSYEKL. V lost 4 bases to trimming and J lost 3 bases, with 15 bases between them. CDR3 in amino acids: CASSPSGAGYTEAFF. For the CDR3, the DNA is TGCGCCAGCAGCCCCAGCGGGGCGGGGTACACTGAAGCTTTCTTT.

This sequence joins TRBV19 and TRBJ1-4, with a tentative D call TRBD1 (6 bases). The germline gives CDR1 LNHDA, CDR2 SQIVND (reference sequence). The CDR3 consists of 11 residues. The DNA for the CDR3 is TGTGCTACAGGGAGAAATGAAAAACTGTTTTTT. This translates into CATGRNEKLFF.

V is TRBV18 and J is TRBJ1-2; perhaps TRBD1 as D (5 bases). Germline V gene sequence: CDR1 KGHSH, CDR2 LQKENI. Trimming cost V 2 bases and J 5 bases, with 9 bases left between them. The CDR3 has 13 residues. The CDR3 nucleotides are TGTGCCAGCTCACCAGGGGGTTGGTATGGCTACACCTTC. Amino acid sequence: CASSPGGWYGYTF.

CDR3 residues: CASSLGQGVNFNGNTIYF. In DNA form, the CDR3 reads TGTGCCAGCAGTTTGGGACAGGGCGTTAATTTCAATGGAAACACCATATATTTT. This sequence joins TRBV28 and TRBJ1-3, with 9 bases that match TRBD1. CDR1 and CDR2 from the germline V gene are MDHEN and SYDVKM. The CDR3 spans 18 residues. J lost 3 bases, V lost 3 bases, and 12 bases had no gene match.

The J gene is TRBJ1-4, the V gene TRBV15, with TRBD1 matching 9 bases. Trimming at V came to 1 base and at J to 6 bases, leaving 6 bases not matched to a gene. The CDR3 totals 16 residues. CDR1 and CDR2 (germline): LNHNV, YYDKDF (reference sequence). DNA for the CDR3: TGTGCCACCAGCAGAGCCCGACAGGGGGGAGATGAAAAACTGTTTTTT. Residues: CATSRARQGGDEKLFF.

V usage is TRBV25-1 and J usage is TRBJ1-1; D gene ambiguous. The CDR3 sequence is 12 residues long. V lost 3 bases and J lost 11, with 13 bases in between. Germline loops: CDR1 MGHDK, CDR2 SYGVNS. The CDR3 DNA reads TGTGCCAGCAGTGACCCAATAGGAGGCGCTTTCTTT. It codes for CASSDPIGGAFF.

The gene calls are TRBV7-9 and TRBJ1-5; TRBD1 might be the D (6 bases). Looked up from germline, CDR1 is SEHNR and CDR2 is FQNEAQ (reference sequence). The CDR3 sequence is 15 residues long. V was pared by 5 bases and J by 6 bases, with 17 bases between. The CDR3 coding sequence is TGTGCCAGCAGCGCGCGCTCGGGGGGCGCTCAGCCCCAGCATTTT. Amino acids: CASSARSGGAQPQHF.

The rearrangement joins TRBV9 to TRBJ2-7; D perhaps matches TRBD1 (6 bases). Germline V CDR1 and CDR2: SGDLS, YYNGEE. This CDR3 is 14 amino acids long. Between the trimmed V and J ends, which lost 4 bases and 0 bases, there was a span of 11 bases. The CDR3 sequence is CASSSGVFSYEQYF. DNA of the CDR3: TGTGCCAGCAGCTCAGGGGTCTTCTCCTACGAGCAGTACTTC.

J is TRBJ2-3 and V is TRBV5-1, with D hard to call. V lost 0 bases and J 2 bases, leaving 4 bases between the germline ends. The germline CDR1 and CDR2 sequences are SGHRS and YFSETQ. The CDR3 runs 13 residues. The CDR3 protein is CASSLAATDTQYF. Written as DNA, the CDR3 is TGCGCCAGCAGCTTGGCAGCCACAGATACGCAGTATTTT.

This sequence joins TRBV11-3 and TRBJ1-1; D perhaps matches TRBD1 (5 bases). V lost 1 base and J lost 1, with 10 bases in between. CDR1 is SGHNT, CDR2 YENEEA, per germline. The CDR3 is 15 amino acids. Written as DNA, the CDR3 is TGTGCCAGCAGCTTAGGGACATCGGGGAACACTGAAGCTTTCTTT. This codes for CASSLGTSGNTEAFF.

CDR3 DNA sequence: TGTGCCTGGAGCCGGGCTCCCAGTAACTATGGCTACACCTTC. Protein sequence: CAWSRAPSNYGYTF. V is TRBV30 and J is TRBJ1-2; no firm D call. The length of the CDR3 is 14 residues. Trimming removed 3 bases from V and 1 base from J, with 12 bases in between. Germline CDR1 GTSNPN, CDR2 SVGIG (reference sequence).